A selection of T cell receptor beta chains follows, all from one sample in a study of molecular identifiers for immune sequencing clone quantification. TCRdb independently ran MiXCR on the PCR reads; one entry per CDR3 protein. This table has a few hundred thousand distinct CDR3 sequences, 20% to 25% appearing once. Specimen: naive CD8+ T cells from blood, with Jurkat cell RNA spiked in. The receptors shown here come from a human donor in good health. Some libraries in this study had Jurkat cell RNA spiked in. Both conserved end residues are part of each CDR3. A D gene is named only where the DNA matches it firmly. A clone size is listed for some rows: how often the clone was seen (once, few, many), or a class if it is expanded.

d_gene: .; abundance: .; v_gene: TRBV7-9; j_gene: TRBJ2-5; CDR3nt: TGTGCCAGCAGCCCGGGACGGGGAGGTTACCAAGAGACCCAGTACTTC; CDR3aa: CASSPGRGGYQETQYF
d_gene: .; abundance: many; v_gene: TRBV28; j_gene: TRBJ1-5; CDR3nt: TGTGCCAGCAGTCCCGGGACAACTCAGCCCCAGCATTTT; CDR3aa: CASSPGTTQPQHF
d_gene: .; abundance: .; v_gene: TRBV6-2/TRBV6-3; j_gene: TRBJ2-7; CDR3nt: TGTGCCAGCAGCCCTGGTCTGAGCGGGCGCCTCTACGAGCAGTACTTC; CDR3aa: CASSPGLSGRLYEQYF
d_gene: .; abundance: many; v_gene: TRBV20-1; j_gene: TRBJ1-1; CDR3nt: TGCAGTGCTCCCCGACAGGCTCGGAGCGGTGAAGCTTTCTTT; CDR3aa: CSAPRQARSGEAFF
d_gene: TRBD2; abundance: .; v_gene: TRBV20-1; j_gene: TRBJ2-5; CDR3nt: TGCAGTGCTAGTGTGCAATCGCGGGGGACTCAAGAGACCCAGTACTTT; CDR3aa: CSASVQSRGTQETQYF
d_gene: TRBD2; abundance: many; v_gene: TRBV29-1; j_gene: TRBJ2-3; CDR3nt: TGCAGCGTTGAGGAAGCCGGGACTAGCGGGGAGGATTTT; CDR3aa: CSVEEAGTSGEDF
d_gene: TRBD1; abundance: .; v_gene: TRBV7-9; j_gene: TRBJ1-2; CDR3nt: TGTGCCAGCAGCCCCCTTCTGACAGGGAACCAAAACTATGGCTACACCTTC; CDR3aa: CASSPLLTGNQNYGYTF
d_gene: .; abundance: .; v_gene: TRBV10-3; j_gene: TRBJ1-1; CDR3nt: TGTGCCATCAGTGAGTCACTGTCAGAGATTGAAGCTTTCTTT; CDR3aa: CAISESLSEIEAFF
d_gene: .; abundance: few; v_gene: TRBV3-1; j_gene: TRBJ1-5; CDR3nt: TGTGCCAGCAGCCAAGAGGATCAGCCCCAGCATTTT; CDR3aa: CASSQEDQPQHF
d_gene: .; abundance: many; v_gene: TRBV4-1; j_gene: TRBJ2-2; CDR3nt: TGCGCCAGCAGCCCCGGGGCCGGGGAGCTGTTTTTT; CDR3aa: CASSPGAGELFF
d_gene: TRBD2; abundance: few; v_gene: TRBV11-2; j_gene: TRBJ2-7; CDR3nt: TGTGCCAGCAGCCCGTGGGGGGGAAGCTCCTACGAGCAGTACTTC; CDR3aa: CASSPWGGSSYEQYF
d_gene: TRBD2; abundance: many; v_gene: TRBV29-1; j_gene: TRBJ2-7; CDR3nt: TGCAGCGTTGTGAGACTAGCGGGACAGTACGAGCAGTACTTC; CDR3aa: CSVVRLAGQYEQYF
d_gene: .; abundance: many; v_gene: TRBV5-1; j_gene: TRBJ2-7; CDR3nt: TGCGCCAGCAGCCCAACGGGACCCGGCGAGCAGTACTTC; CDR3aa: CASSPTGPGEQYF
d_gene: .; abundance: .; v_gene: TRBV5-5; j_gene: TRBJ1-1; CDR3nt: TGTGCCAGCAGTTTAGATAAAATATGGGGGAACACTGAAGCTTTCTTT; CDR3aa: CASSLDKIWGNTEAFF
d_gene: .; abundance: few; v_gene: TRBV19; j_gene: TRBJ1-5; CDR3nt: TGTGCCAGTAGTATGGGGGGGGTTCAGCCCCAGCATTTT; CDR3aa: CASSMGGVQPQHF
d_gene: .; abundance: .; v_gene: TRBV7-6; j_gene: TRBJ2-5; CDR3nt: TGTGCCAGCAGCTTAGAGGGGCGGGTAAGCGAGACCCAGTACTTC; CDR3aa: CASSLEGRVSETQYF
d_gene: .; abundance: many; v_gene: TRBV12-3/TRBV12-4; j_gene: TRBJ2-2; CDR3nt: TGTGCCAGCAGTTTCACAGTCACCGGGGAGCTGTTTTTT; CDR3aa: CASSFTVTGELFF
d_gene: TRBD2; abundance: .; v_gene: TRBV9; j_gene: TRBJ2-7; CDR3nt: TGTGCCAGCAGCGAACGGACTAGCGGGAACGAGCAGTACTTC; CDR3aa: CASSERTSGNEQYF
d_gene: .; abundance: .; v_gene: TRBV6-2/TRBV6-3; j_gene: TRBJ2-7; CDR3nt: TGTGCCAGCAGCGGGGGTATGACCTACGAGCAGTGCTTC; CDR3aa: CASSGGMTYEQCF
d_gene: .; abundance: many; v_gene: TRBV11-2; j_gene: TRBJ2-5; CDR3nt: TGTGCCAGCAGCTTTATGGGGACATTGCAAGAGACCCAGTACTTC; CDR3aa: CASSFMGTLQETQYF
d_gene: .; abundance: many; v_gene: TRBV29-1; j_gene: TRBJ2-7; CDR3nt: TGCAGCGTTGCGGAGGGGTCCGCCTACGAGCAGTACTTC; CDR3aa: CSVAEGSAYEQYF
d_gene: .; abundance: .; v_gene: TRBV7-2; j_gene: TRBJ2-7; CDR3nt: TGTGCCAGCAGCGATAGGGGTTACTCCTACGAGCAGTACTTC; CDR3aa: CASSDRGYSYEQYF